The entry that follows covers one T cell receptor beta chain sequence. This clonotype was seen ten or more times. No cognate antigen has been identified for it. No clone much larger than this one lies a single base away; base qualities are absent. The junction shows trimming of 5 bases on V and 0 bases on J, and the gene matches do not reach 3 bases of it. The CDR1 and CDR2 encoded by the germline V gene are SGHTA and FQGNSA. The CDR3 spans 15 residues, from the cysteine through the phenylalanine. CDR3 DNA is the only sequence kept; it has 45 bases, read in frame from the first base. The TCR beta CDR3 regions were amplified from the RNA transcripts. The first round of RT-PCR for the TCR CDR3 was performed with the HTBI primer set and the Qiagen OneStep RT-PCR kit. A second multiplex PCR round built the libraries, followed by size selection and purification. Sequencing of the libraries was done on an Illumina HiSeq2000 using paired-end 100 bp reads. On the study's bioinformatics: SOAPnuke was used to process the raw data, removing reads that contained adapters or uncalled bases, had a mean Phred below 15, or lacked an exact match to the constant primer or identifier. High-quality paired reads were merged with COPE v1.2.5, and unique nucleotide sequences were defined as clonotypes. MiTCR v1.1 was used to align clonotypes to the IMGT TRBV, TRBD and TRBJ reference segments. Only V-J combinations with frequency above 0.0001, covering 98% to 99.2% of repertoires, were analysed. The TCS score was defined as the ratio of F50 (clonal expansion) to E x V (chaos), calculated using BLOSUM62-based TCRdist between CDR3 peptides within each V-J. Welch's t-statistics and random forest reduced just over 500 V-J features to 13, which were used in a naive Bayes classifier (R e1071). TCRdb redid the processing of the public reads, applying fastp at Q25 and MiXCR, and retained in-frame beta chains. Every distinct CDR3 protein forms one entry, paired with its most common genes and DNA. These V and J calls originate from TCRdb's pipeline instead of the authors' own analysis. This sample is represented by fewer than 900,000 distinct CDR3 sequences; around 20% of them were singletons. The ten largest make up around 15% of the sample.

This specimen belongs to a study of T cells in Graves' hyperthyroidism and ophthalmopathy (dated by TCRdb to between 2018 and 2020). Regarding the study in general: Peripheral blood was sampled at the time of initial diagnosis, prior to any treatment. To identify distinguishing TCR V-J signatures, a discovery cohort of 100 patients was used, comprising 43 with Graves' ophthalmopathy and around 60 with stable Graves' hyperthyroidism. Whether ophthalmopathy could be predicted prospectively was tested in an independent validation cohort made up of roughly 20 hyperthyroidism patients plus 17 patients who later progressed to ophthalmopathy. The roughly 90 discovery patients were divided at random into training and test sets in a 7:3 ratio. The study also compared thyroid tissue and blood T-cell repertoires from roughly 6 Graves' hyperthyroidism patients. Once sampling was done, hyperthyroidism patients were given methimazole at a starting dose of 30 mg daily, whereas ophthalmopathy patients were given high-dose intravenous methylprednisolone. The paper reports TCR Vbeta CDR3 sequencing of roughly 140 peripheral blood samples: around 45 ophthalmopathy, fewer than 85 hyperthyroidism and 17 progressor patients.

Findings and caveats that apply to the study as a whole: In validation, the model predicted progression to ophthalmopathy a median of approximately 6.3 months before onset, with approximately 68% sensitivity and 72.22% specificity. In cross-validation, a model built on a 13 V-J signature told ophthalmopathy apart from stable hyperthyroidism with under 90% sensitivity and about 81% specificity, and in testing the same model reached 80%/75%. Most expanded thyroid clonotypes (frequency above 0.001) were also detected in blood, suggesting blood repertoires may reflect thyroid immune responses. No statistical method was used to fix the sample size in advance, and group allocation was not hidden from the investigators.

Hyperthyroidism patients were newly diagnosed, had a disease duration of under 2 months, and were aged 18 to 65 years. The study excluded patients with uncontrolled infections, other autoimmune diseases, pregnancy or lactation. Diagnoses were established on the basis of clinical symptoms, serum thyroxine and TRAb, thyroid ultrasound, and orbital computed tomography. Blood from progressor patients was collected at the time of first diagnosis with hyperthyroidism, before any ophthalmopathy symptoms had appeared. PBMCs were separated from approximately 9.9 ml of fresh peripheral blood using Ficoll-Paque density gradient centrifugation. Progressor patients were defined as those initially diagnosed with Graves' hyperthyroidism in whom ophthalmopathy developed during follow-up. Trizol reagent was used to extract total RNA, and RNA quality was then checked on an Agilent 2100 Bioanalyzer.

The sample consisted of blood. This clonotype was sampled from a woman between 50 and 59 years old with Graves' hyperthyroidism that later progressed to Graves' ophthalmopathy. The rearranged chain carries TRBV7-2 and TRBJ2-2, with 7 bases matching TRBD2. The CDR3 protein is CASSIGGSNTGELFF. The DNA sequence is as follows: TGTGCCAGCAGCATCGGGGGGTCGAACACCGGGGAGCTGTTTTTT.